The rows below give T cell receptor beta chains drawn from one sample of a study of T cell responses to AZD1222 COVID-19 vaccine. The repertoire was sequenced with immunoSEQ multiplex PCR; TCRdb's copy has only in-frame clones and lacks some. The repertoire includes 100,000 to 150,000 clones, just over 90% of them detected once, and about 7% sits in the top ten. The input for sequencing was peripheral blood, taken on day 0 of AZD1222 vaccination. The receptor set was obtained from an adult in good health. Both conserved end residues are part of each CDR3. D genes are given only for firm matches. Size tells how often a clone was seen (once, few, many) or the class of an expanded clone, and some rows leave it out.

clone size | J gene | V gene | D gene | CDR3 protein | CDR3 DNA
few | TRBJ2-2 | TRBV5-1 | - | CASSTTGYTGELFF | TGCGCCAGCAGTACTACAGGGTACACCGGGGAGCTGTTTTTT
- | TRBJ2-1 | TRBV9 | - | CASSPHRLPSGPYNEQFF | TGTGCCAGCAGCCCGCACCGCCTCCCGAGCGGACCCTACAATGAGCAGTTCTTC
- | TRBJ1-4 | TRBV30 | - | CAWDDGQEKLFF | TGTGCCTGGGACGACGGACAGGAAAAACTGTTTTTT
- | TRBJ1-1 | TRBV5-1 | - | CASSQNTEAFF | TGCGCCAGCAGCCAGAACACTGAAGCTTTCTTT
- | TRBJ1-5 | TRBV4-2 | TRBD1 | CAAGTANQPQHF | TGTGCCGCCGGGACAGCTAATCAGCCCCAGCATTTT
- | TRBJ1-6 | TRBV15 | TRBD1 | CATSRGDRTNSPLHF | TGTGCCACCAGCAGAGGGGACAGGACAAATTCACCCCTCCACTTT
- | TRBJ1-2 | TRBV27 | - | CASSGKQGVDGYTF | TGTGCCAGCAGCGGAAAACAGGGAGTGGATGGCTACACCTTC
- | TRBJ2-3 | TRBV7-2 | - | CASSLGGSPDTQYF | TGTGCCAGCAGCCTGGGGGGCAGCCCAGATACGCAGTATTTT
- | TRBJ1-2 | TRBV2 | TRBD1 | CASRFGQGAYGYTF | TGTGCCAGCCGCTTCGGACAGGGCGCCTATGGCTACACCTTC
- | TRBJ1-1 | TRBV2 | - | CASTPWAEAFF | TGTGCCAGCACCCCTTGGGCTGAAGCTTTCTTT
- | TRBJ1-1 | TRBV9 | - | CASSVGPNTEAFF | TGTGCCAGCAGCGTAGGGCCGAACACTGAAGCTTTCTTT
- | TRBJ1-1 | TRBV19 | - | CASNPTALNTEAFF | TGTGCCAGTAACCCGACAGCATTGAACACTGAAGCTTTCTTT
- | TRBJ2-2 | TRBV9 | TRBD1 | CASSVGQGNTGELFF | TGTGCCAGCAGCGTAGGACAGGGCAACACCGGGGAGCTGTTTTTT
- | TRBJ1-2 | TRBV7-2 | - | CASSLEVVRRAYGYTF | TGTGCCAGCAGCTTAGAGGTCGTGCGGCGGGCCTATGGCTACACCTTC
- | TRBJ2-2 | TRBV9 | TRBD2 | CASSVGGGDTGELFF | TGTGCCAGCAGCGTAGGCGGGGGGGACACCGGGGAGCTGTTTTTT
- | TRBJ1-6 | TRBV28 | - | CASSLNYNSPLHF | TGTGCCAGCAGTTTGAACTATAATTCACCCCTCCACTTT
- | TRBJ1-5 | TRBV27 | - | CASSFMGSNQPQHF | TGTGCCAGCAGTTTCATGGGTAGCAATCAGCCCCAGCATTTT
- | TRBJ2-1 | TRBV24-1 | - | CATSDLLYNEQFF | TGTGCCACCAGTGATTTGTTATACAATGAGCAGTTCTTC
- | TRBJ2-3 | TRBV18 | - | CASSPAVKSMGDTQYF | TGTGCCAGCTCTCCAGCCGTCAAATCCATGGGGGATACGCAGTATTTT
- | TRBJ2-7 | TRBV27 | TRBD2 | CASSSGLAGGLEQYF | TGTGCCAGCAGTTCGGGACTAGCGGGGGGGCTCGAGCAGTACTTC
- | TRBJ2-5 | TRBV4-2 | - | CASSQEGSRETQYF | TGTGCCAGCAGCCAAGAGGGCAGTAGAGAGACCCAGTACTTC
once | TRBJ1-1 | TRBV7-9 | - | CASSLATGFFTEAFF | TGTGCCAGCAGCTTAGCTACAGGGTTTTTCACTGAAGCTTTCTTT
- | TRBJ2-7 | TRBV10-2 | TRBD1 | CASRDRVTYEQYF | TGCGCCAGCAGGGACAGGGTTACCTACGAGCAGTACTTC
- | TRBJ1-3 | TRBV23-1 | - | CASRNHRVGGNSGNTIYF | TGCGCCAGCAGAAACCATCGGGTGGGAGGGAACTCTGGAAACACCATATATTTT
- | TRBJ2-1 | TRBV5-4 | TRBD1 | CASSMTGGSEQFF | TGTGCCAGCAGCATGACAGGGGGCTCGGAGCAGTTCTTC
- | TRBJ2-3 | TRBV19 | - | CASRRWGGQGADTQYF | TGTGCCAGTAGGAGGTGGGGCGGCCAAGGGGCAGATACGCAGTATTTT
- | TRBJ2-1 | TRBV29-1 | TRBD2 | CSVVDLAAVMQFF | TGCAGCGTTGTAGACCTAGCGGCCGTGATGCAGTTCTTC
- | TRBJ1-4 | TRBV30 | - | CAWSVEGRAKLFF | TGTGCCTGGAGTGTCGAGGGTAGAGCAAAACTGTTTTTT
- | TRBJ2-7 | TRBV27 | - | CASSSIDRTYEQYF | TGTGCCAGCAGTTCTATTGACAGGACCTACGAGCAGTACTTC
- | TRBJ1-1 | TRBV5-1 | TRBD1 | CASSRRDRDNTEAFF | TGCGCCAGCAGCAGGAGGGACAGAGACAACACTGAAGCTTTCTTT
- | TRBJ1-1 | TRBV6-5 | TRBD1 | CASSYSGQGFEAFF | TGTGCCAGCAGTTACTCGGGACAGGGTTTTGAAGCTTTCTTT
- | TRBJ1-4 | TRBV18 | - | CASSPTGATNEKLFF | TGTGCCAGCTCACCCACGGGGGCAACTAATGAAAAACTGTTTTTT
- | TRBJ1-4 | TRBV4-1 | - | CASSPRPERTGYEKLFF | TGCGCCAGCAGCCCACGGCCCGAGCGGACGGGGTATGAAAAACTGTTTTTT
- | TRBJ2-2 | TRBV4-1 | - | CASSRSSGGLNTGELFF | TGCGCCAGCAGCCGATCTTCCGGGGGCTTGAACACCGGGGAGCTGTTTTTT
- | TRBJ2-2 | TRBV11-2 | TRBD2 | CASSPGGVNTGELFF | TGTGCCAGCAGCCCCGGGGGGGTTAACACCGGGGAGCTGTTTTTT
once | TRBJ2-3 | TRBV19 | - | CASIPGTLYTDTQYF | TGTGCCAGTATACCCGGGACACTTTACACAGATACGCAGTATTTT
- | TRBJ2-7 | TRBV29-1 | - | CSVVDTNYEQYF | TGCAGCGTTGTAGACACCAATTACGAGCAGTACTTC
- | TRBJ2-1 | TRBV19 | TRBD2 | CASSSTAGPYNEQFF | TGTGCCAGTAGTTCAACAGCGGGGCCTTACAATGAGCAGTTCTTC
- | TRBJ2-5 | TRBV5-4 | - | CASSSGRGETQYF | TGTGCCAGCAGCTCGGGAAGGGGGGAGACCCAGTACTTC
- | TRBJ2-7 | TRBV5-4 | - | CASSPAGVEQYF | TGTGCCAGCAGCCCAGCGGGTGTGGAGCAGTACTTC